These T cell receptor beta chains were read from a single sample in a study of cytomegalovirus exposure and HLA in healthy donors. Clones were read by immunoSEQ multiplex PCR, and TCRdb kept only the in-frame ones, dropping some. The data show around 120,000 clones, about 71% seen once. Input material: PBMCs. These receptors came from a woman aged 55-75 years in good health and CMV-seropositive. The CDR3 runs from the conserved cysteine through the conserved F or W. The D gene is left open where the match is weak.

j_call v_call d_call cdr3_nt cdr3_aa
TRBJ1-1 TRBV10-3 TRBD1 TGTGCCATCAGCAACCTAGGGACAGCCAACACTGAAGCTTTCTTT CAISNLGTANTEAFF
TRBJ1-4 TRBV6-1 TRBD1 TGTGCCAGCAGCCCAGGGACAGCTAATGAAAAACTGTTTTTT CASSPGTANEKLFF
TRBJ1-3 TRBV10-3 NA TGTGCCATCACTAGCGGCGGTACTTCTGGAAACACCATATATTTT CAITSGGTSGNTIYF
TRBJ1-1 TRBV5-4 NA TGTGCCAGCAGCTTGGTTTCTGTTGACACTGAAGCTTTCTTT CASSLVSVDTEAFF
TRBJ2-5 TRBV19 TRBD2 TGTGCCAGTAGTATACTAGCGGGGGAGCAAGAGACCCAGTACTTC CASSILAGEQETQYF
TRBJ1-4 TRBV28 NA TGTGCCAGCAGTGGGAAGGGGGCAACTAATGAAAAACTGTTTTTT CASSGKGATNEKLFF
TRBJ1-5 TRBV21-1 NA TGTGCCAGCAGCAGGGATCTGGACACGGCGCATCAGCCCCAGCATTTT CASSRDLDTAHQPQHF
TRBJ2-7 TRBV5-4 TRBD1 TGTGCCAGCAGCTGGGACAGGGTGGGCGAGCAGTACTTC CASSWDRVGEQYF
TRBJ1-5 TRBV29-1 NA TGCAGCGTTGGTGGGGGGGCTGAGCAGCCCCAGCATTTT CSVGGGAEQPQHF
TRBJ1-1 TRBV7-9 NA TGTGCCAGCAGCTTTCCCAGCGGGGACGGACCTTTCTTT CASSFPSGDGPFF
TRBJ2-1 TRBV6-5 TRBD2 TGTGCCAGCAGTTACTCAATAGCGGGGGGCGGGAATGAGCAGTTCTTC CASSYSIAGGGNEQFF
TRBJ2-2 TRBV6-1 TRBD1 TGTGCCAGGCAGGACAGGGGTGGGACCGGGGAGCTGTTTTTT CARQDRGGTGELFF
TRBJ1-2 TRBV27 TRBD1 TGTGCCAGCAGTTTATACCCGACAGGGCAGGGTGGCTACACCTTC CASSLYPTGQGGYTF
TRBJ1-1 TRBV13 NA TGTGCCAGCAGCTCGGAGAGAAACACTGAAGCTTTCTTT CASSSERNTEAFF
TRBJ1-1 TRBV2 NA TGTGCCAGCAACCCGGACAGTCTCGAAGCTTTCTTT CASNPDSLEAFF
TRBJ2-3 TRBV6-1 TRBD2 TGTGCCAGCAGTAAAGGGCGGGGGGGGAGATACAATACGCAGTATTTT CASSKGRGGRYNTQYF
TRBJ2-3 TRBV27 NA TGTGCCAGCAGTTTCCGGGAAAGCACAGATACGCAGTATTTT CASSFRESTDTQYF
TRBJ2-3 TRBV10-3 TRBD2 TGTGCCATGTCCCCCCTAGCGGGGGGCACAGATACGCAGTATTTT CAMSPLAGGTDTQYF
TRBJ1-5 TRBV5-1 NA TGCGCCAGCAGCCGCGATCAGCCCCAGCATTTT CASSRDQPQHF
TRBJ2-5 TRBV7-7 NA TGTGCTAGCAGCTTATCCGGGGAGACCCAGTACTTC CASSLSGETQYF